This T cell receptor (beta chain) derives from a study of T-cell memory formation after mild COVID-19. Overall study: Among the donors, TCR clusters were largely specific to each donor.

Worth noting for this clonotype: Its target is not known.

Study results and limitations: Pre-infection memory held some responding clones, suggesting pre-existing cross-reactive T cells responded. Nothing confirmed that second-wave clones peaking on day 37 were specific for SARS-CoV-2.

With constant-segment primers, 5'RACE yielded cDNA libraries of TCR alpha and TCR beta that carried sample barcodes and UMIs. Each CDR3 protein gets one entry after TCRdb re-called the 5' RACE reads with MiXCR. The sample lists a few hundred thousand distinct CDR3 sequences, about a sixth occurring once. The sample comprised PBMCs or a T cell subset sorted from them (not recorded which). The TCR comes from a young man who had mild COVID-19 (a few samples of this study predate the infection). Cell type and time point are not known.

The CDR3 DNA sequence: TGCAGTGCTAGAGATGGGGTAGCAGGAGAGACCCAGTACTTC. This encodes CSARDGVAGETQYF. The V call is TRBV20-1, the J call TRBJ2-5; D is unclear. Between the trimmed V and J ends, which lost 0 bases and 4 bases, there was a span of 12 bases. From germline, CDR1 is DFQATT and CDR2 SNEGSKA (reference sequence). The CDR3 is 14 residues long.